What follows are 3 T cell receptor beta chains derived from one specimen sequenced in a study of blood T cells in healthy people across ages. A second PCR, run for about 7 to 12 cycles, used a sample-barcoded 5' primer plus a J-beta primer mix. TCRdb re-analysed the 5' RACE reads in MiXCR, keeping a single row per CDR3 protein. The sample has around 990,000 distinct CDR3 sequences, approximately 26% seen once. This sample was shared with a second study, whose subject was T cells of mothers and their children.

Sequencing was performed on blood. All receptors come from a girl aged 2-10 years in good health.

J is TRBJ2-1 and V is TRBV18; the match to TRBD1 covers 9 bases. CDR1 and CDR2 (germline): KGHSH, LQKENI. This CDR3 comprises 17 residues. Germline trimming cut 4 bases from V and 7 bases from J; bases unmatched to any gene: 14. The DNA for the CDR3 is TGTGCCAGCTCACTGGATCATGGAACAGGGGGCGCGAATGAGCAGTTCTTC. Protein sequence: CASSLDHGTGGANEQFF.

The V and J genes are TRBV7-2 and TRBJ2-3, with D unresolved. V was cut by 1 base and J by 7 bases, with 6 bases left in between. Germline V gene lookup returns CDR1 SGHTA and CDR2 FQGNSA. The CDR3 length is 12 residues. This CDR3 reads CASSLEANTQYF. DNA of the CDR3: TGTGCCAGCAGCTTAGAAGCCAATACGCAGTATTTT.

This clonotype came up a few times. The CDR3 nucleotides read TGTGCCAGCAATAAAGGGGACAGCCGCCCTGCAACTAATGAAAAACTGTTTTTT. Its protein is CASNKGDSRPATNEKLFF. The chain uses TRBV7-9 and TRBJ1-4, with 7 positions matching TRBD1. CDR1 and CDR2 (germline): SEHNR, FQNEAQ (reference sequence). This CDR3 comprises 18 residues. V lost 7 bases, J lost 0 bases, and 14 bases stayed unmatched.